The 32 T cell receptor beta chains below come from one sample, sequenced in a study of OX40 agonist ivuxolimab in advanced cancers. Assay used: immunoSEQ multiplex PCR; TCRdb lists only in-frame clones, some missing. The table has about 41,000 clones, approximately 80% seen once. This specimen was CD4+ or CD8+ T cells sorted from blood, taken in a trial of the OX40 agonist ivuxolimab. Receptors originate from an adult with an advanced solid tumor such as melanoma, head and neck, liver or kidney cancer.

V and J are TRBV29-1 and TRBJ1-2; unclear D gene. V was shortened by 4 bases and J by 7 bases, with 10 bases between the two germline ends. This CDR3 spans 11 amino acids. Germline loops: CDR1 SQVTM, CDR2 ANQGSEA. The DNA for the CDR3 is TGCAGCGTTGGCACGGTGGCTGGCTACACCTTC. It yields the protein CSVGTVAGYTF. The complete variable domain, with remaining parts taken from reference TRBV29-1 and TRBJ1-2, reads SAVISQKPSRDICQRGTSLTIQCQVDSQVTMMFWYRQQPGQSLTLIATANQGSEATYESGFVIDKFPISRPNLTFSTLTVSNMSPEDSSIYLCSVGTVAGYTFGSGTRLTVV.

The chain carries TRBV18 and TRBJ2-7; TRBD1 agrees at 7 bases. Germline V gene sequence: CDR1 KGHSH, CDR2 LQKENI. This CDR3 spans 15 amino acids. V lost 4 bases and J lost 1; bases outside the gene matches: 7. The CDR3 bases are TGTGCCAGCTCACTGGCAGGGGGAGAATCCTACGAGCAGTACGTC. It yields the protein CASSLAGGESYEQYV.

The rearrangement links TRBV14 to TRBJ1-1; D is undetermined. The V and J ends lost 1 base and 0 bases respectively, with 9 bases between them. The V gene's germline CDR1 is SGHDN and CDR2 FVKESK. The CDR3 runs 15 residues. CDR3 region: CASSQGIALNTEAFF. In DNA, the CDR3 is TGTGCCAGCAGCCAAGGGATAGCTTTGAACACTGAAGCTTTCTTT.

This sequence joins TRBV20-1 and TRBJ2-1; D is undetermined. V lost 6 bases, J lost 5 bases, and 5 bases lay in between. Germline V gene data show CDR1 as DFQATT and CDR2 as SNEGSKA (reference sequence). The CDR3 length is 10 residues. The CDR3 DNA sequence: TGCAGTGCAGGCGACAATGAGCAGTTCTTC. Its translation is CSAGDNEQFF.

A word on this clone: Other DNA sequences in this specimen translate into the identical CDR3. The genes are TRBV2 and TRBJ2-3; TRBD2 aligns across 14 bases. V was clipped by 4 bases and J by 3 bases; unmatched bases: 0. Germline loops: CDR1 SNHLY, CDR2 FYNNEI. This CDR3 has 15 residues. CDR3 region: CASSGTSGRTDTQYF. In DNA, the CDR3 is TGTGCCAGCAGTGGGACTAGCGGGAGGACAGATACGCAGTATTTT.

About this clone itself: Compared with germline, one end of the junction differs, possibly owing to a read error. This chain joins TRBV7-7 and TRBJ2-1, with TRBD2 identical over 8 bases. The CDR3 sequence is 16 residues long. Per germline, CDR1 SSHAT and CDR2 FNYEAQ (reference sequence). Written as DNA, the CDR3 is TGTGCTAGCAGCCTGCATCCGGGAGGGCCTCTCTATGAGCAGTTCTTC. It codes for CASSLHPGGPLYEQFF.

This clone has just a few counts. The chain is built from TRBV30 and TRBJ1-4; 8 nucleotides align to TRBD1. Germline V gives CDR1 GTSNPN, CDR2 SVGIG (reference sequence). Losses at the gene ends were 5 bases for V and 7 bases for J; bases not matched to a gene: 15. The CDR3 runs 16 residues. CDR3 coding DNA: TGTGCCTGGGCACCAATGGGGTCAGGGGGCTTTGAAAAACTGTTTTTT. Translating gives CAWAPMGSGGFEKLFF.

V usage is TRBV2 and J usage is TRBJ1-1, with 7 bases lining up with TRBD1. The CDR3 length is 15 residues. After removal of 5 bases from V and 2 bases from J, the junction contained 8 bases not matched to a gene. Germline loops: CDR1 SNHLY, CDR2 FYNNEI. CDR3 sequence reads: CASSRHRDSNTEAFF. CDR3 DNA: TGTGCCAGCAGTCGACACCGGGACAGCAACACTGAAGCTTTCTTT.

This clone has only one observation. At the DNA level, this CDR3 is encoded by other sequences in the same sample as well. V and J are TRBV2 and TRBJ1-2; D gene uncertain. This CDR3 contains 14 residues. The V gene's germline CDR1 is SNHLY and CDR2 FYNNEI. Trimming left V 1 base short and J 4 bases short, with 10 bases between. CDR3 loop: CASSEGNSLYGYTF. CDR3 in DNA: TGTGCCAGCAGTGAAGGGAACAGCCTCTATGGCTACACCTTC.

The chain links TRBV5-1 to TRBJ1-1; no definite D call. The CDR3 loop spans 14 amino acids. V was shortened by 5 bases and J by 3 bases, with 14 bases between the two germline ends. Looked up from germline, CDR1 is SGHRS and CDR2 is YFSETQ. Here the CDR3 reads CASSREAGDTEAFF. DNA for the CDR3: TGCGCCAGCAGTCGAGAGGCCGGTGACACTGAAGCTTTCTTT.

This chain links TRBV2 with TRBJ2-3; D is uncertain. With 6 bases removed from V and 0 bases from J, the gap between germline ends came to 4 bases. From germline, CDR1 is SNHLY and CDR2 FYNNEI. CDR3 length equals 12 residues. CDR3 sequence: CASSPSTDTQYF. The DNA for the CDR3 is TGTGCCAGCAGCCCTAGCACAGATACGCAGTATTTT.

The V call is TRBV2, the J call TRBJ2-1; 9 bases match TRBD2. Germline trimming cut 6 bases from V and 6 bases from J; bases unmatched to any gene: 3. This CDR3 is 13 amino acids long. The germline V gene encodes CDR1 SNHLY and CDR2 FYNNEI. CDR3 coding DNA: TGTGCCAGCAGGGAGCGGGAGGCCAATGAGCAGTTCTTC. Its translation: CASREREANEQFF.

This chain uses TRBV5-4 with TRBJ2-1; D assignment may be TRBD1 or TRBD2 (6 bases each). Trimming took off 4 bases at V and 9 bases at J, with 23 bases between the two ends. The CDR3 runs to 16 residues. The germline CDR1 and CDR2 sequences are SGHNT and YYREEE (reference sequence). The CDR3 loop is CASSQAMDGGGGEQFF. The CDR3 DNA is TGTGCCAGCAGCCAGGCGATGGACGGCGGAGGGGGTGAGCAGTTCTTC.

The CDR3: CASSPGLVGSGEQFF. CDR3 bases: TGTGCCAGTAGTCCGGGACTAGTTGGTTCCGGTGAGCAGTTCTTC. The chain uses TRBV19 and TRBJ2-1; 8 bases are shared with TRBD2. The germline gives CDR1 LNHDA, CDR2 SQIVND (reference sequence). The CDR3 covers 15 residues. The V and J ends lost 5 bases and 9 bases, in that order; junction bases with no gene match: 12.

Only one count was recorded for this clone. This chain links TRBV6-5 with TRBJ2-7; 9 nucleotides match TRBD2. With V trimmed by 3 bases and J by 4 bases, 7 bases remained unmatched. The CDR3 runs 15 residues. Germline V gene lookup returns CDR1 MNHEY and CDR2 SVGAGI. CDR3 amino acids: CASSYGGGRGYEQYF. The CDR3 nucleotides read TGTGCCAGCAGTTATGGGGGCGGGAGGGGATACGAGCAGTACTTC.

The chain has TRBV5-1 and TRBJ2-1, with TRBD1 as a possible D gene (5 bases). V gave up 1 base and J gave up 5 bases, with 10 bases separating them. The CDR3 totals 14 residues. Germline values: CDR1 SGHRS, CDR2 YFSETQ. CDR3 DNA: TGCGCCAGCAGCTTGTCGTCAGGGAACAATGAGCAGTTCTTC. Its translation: CASSLSSGNNEQFF.

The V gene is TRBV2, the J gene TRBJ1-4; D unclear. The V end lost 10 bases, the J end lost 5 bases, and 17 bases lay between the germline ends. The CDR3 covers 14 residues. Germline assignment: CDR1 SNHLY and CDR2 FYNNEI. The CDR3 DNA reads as TGTGCCACCCAGTACGACATTGACAATGAAAAACTGTTTTTT. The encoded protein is CATQYDIDNEKLFF.

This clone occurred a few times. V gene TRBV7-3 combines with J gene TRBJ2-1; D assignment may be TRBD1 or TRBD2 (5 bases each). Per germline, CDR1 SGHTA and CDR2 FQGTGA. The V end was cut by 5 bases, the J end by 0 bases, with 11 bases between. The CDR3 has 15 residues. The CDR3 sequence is CASSLGPSSYNEQFF. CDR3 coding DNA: TGTGCCAGCAGCCTGGGACCCAGCTCCTACAATGAGCAGTTCTTC. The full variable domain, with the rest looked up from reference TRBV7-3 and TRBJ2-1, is GAGVSQTPSNKVTEKGKYVELRCDPISGHTALYWYRQSLGQGPEFLIYFQGTGAADDSGLPNDRFFAVRPEGSVSTLKIQRTERGDSAVYLCASSLGPSSYNEQFFGPGTRLTVL.

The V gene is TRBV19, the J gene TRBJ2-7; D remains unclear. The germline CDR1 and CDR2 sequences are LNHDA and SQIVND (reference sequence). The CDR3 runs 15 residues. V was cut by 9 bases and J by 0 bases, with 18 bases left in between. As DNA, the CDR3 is TGTGCCAGCCGGATTGTGTCGCCCGACTCCTACGAGCAGTACGTC. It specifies CASRIVSPDSYEQYV.

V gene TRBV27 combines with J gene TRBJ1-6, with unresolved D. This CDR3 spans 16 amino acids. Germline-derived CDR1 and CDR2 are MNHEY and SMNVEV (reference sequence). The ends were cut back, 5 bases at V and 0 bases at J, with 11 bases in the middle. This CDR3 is CASSIGVSSYNSPLHF. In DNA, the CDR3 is TGTGCCAGCAGTATCGGGGTGAGCTCCTATAATTCACCCCTCCACTTT.

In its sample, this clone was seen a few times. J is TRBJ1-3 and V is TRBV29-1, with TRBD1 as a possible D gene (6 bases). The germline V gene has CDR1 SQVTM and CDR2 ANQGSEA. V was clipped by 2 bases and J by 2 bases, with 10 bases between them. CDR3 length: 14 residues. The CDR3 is CSVEFGQTGNTIYF. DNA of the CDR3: TGCAGCGTTGAATTTGGACAGACTGGAAACACCATATATTTT.

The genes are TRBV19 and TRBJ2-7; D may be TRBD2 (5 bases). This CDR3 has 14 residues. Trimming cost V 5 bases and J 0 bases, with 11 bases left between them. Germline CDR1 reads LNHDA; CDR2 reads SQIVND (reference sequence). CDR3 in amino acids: CASSFSVTSYEQYF. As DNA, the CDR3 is TGTGCCAGTAGTTTTAGCGTTACCTCCTACGAGCAGTACTTC.

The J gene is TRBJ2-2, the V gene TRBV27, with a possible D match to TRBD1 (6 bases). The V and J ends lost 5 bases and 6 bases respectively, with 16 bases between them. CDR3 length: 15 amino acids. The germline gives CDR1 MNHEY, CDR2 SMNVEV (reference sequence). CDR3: CASSPTGYGAGELFF. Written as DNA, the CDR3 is TGTGCCAGCAGTCCCACAGGGTATGGGGCCGGGGAGCTGTTTTTT.

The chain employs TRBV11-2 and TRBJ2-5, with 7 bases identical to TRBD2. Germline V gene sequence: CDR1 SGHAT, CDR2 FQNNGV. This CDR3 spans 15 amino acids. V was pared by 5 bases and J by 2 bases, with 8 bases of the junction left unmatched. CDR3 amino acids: CASSVGTTGQETQYF. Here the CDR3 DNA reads TGTGCCAGCAGCGTAGGGACTACGGGGCAAGAGACCCAGTACTTC.

The CDR3: CASSLTSGELFF. Here the CDR3 DNA reads TGTGCCAGCAGCTTAACCTCGGGGGAGCTGTTTTTT. This chain links TRBV7-3 with TRBJ2-2; D unresolved. The CDR3 runs 12 residues. Looked up from germline, CDR1 is SGHTA and CDR2 is FQGTGA. V shed 0 bases and J shed 8 bases, with 4 bases lying between them. Full variable domain (rest looked up from reference TRBV7-3 and TRBJ2-2): GAGVSQTPSNKVTEKGKYVELRCDPISGHTALYWYRQSLGQGPEFLIYFQGTGAADDSGLPNDRFFAVRPEGSVSTLKIQRTERGDSAVYLCASSLTSGELFFGEGSRLTVL.

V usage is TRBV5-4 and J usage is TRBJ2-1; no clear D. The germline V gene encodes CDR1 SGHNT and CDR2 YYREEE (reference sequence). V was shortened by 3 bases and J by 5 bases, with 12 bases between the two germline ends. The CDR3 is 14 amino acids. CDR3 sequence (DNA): TGTGCCAGCAGCTCAAATACAGAAAACAATGAGCAGTTCTTC. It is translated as CASSSNTENNEQFF.

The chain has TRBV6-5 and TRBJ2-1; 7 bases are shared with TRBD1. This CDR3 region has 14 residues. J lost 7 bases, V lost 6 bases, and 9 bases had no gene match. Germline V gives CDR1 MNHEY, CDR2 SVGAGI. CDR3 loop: CASSDRELGNEQFF. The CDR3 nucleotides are TGTGCCAGCAGCGACAGGGAATTGGGGAATGAGCAGTTCTTC.

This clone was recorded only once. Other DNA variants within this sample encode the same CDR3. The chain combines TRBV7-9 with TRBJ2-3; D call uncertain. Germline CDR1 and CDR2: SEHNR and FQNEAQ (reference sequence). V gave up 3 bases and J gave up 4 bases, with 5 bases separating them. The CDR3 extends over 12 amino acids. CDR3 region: CASSFTADTQYF. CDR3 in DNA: TGTGCCAGCAGCTTCACTGCAGATACGCAGTATTTT.

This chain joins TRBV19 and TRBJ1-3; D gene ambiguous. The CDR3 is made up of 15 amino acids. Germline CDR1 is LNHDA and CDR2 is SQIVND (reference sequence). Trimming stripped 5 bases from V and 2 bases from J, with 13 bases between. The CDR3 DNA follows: TGTGCCAGTAGTCCCGGACTATCGCCTGGAAACACCATATATTTT. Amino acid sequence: CASSPGLSPGNTIYF.

CDR3 region: CASSRGGADTVTDTQYF. The CDR3 nucleotides are TGCGCCAGCAGCCGAGGGGGTGCGGACACCGTCACAGATACGCAGTATTTT. The chain has TRBV5-1 and TRBJ2-3, with TRBD1 as a possible D gene (6 bases). Trimming cost V 4 bases and J 2 bases, with 20 bases left between them. There are 17 residues in the CDR3. Germline V lookup: CDR1 SGHRS, CDR2 YFSETQ.

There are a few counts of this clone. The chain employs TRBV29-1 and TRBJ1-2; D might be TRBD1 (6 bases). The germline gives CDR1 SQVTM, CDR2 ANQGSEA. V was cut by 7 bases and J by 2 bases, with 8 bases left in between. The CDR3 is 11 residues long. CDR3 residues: CSEGGNYGYTF. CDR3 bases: TGCAGCGAGGGGGGGAACTATGGCTACACCTTC.

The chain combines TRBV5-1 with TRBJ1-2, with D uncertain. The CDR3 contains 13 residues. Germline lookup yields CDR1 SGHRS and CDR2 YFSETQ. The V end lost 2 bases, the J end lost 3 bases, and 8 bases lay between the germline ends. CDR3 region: CASSFDTDYGYTF. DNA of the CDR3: TGCGCCAGCAGCTTTGACACAGACTATGGCTACACCTTC.